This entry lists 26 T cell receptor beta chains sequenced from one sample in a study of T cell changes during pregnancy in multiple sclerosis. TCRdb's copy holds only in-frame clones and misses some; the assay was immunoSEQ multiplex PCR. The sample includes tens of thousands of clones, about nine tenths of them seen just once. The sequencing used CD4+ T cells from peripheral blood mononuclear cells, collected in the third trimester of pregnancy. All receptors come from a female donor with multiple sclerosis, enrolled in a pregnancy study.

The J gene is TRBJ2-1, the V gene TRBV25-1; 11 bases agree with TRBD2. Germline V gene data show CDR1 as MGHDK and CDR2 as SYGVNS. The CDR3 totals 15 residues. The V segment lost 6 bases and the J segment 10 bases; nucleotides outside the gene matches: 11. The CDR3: CASRPPGLAVGEQFF. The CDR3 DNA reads TGTGCCAGCAGACCCCCGGGACTAGCGGTTGGAGAGCAGTTCTTC.

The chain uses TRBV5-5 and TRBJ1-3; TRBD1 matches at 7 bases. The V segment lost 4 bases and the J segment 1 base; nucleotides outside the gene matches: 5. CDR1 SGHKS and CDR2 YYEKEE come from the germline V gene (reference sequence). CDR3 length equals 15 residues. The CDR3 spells CASSGTGVSGNTIYF. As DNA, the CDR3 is TGTGCCAGCAGCGGTACAGGGGTATCTGGAAACACCATATATTTT.

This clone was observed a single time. Here the CDR3 DNA reads TGTGCCAGCAGTTTAAGGTCGAGCGGGTACGGGACCCAGTACTTC. This codes for CASSLRSSGYGTQYF. This chain links TRBV28 with TRBJ2-5; TRBD2 is a possible D gene (6 bases). CDR1 and CDR2 from the germline V gene are MDHEN and SYDVKM. The CDR3 spans 15 residues. V shed 2 bases and J shed 7 bases, with 17 bases lying between them.

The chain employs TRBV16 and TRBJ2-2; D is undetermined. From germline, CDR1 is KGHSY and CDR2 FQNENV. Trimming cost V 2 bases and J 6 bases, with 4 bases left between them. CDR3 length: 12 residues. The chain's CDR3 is CASSQPAGELFF. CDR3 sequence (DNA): TGTGCCAGCAGCCAACCGGCCGGGGAGCTGTTTTTT.

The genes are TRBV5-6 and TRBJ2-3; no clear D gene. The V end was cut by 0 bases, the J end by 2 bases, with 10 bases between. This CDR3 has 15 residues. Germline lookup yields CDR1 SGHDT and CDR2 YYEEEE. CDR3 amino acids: CASSLARKLTDTQYF. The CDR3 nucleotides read TGTGCCAGCAGCTTGGCGCGGAAGCTCACAGATACGCAGTATTTT.

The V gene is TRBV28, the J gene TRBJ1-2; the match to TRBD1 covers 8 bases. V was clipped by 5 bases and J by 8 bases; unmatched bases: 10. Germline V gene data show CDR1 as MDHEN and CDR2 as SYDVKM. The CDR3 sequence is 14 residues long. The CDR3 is CASSNEQGVRGYTF. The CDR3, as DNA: TGTGCCAGCAGTAATGAACAGGGGGTTCGAGGCTACACCTTC.

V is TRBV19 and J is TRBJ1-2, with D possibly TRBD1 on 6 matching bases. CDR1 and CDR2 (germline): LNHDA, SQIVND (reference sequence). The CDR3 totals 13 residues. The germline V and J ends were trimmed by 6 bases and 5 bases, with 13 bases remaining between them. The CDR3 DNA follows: TGTGCCAGTAGAGCGACAGGTTATTATGGCTACACCTTC. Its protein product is CASRATGYYGYTF.

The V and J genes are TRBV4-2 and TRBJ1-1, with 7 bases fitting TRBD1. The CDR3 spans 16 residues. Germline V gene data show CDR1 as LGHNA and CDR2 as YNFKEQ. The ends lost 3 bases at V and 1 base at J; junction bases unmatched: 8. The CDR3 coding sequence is TGTGCCAGCAGCCATGATTCCGGGACAGAGAACACTGAAGCTTTCTTT. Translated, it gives CASSHDSGTENTEAFF.

CDR3 loop: CSVAETSGPYEQYF. The CDR3 nucleotides read TGCAGCGTTGCAGAGACTAGCGGCCCCTACGAGCAGTACTTC. This chain uses TRBV29-1 with TRBJ2-7; 9 bases are a match to TRBD2. The CDR3 length is 14 residues. The junction had 6 bases not matched to a gene; V was cut back by 4 bases and J by 2 bases. Germline V gene sequence: CDR1 SQVTM, CDR2 ANQGSEA.

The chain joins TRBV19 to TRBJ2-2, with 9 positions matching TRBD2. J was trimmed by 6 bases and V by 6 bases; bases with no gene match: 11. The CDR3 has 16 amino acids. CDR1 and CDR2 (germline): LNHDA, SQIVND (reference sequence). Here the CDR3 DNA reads TGTGCCAGTAGCCAGTATGGCGGGAGGGCCCCCGGGGAGCTGTTTTTT. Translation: CASSQYGGRAPGELFF.

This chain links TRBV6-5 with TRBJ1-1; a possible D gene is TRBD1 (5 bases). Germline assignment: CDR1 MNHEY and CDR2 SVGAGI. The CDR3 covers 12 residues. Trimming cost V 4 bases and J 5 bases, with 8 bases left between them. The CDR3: CASSSRGTEAFF. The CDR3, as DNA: TGTGCCAGCAGTTCCCGGGGGACTGAAGCTTTCTTT.

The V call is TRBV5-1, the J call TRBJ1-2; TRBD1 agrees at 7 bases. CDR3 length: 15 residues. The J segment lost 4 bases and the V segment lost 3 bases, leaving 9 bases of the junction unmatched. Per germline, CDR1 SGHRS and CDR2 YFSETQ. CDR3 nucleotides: TGCGCCAGCAGCTGGTCAGGGGGTTCCGGCTATGGCTACACCTTC. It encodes CASSWSGGSGYGYTF.

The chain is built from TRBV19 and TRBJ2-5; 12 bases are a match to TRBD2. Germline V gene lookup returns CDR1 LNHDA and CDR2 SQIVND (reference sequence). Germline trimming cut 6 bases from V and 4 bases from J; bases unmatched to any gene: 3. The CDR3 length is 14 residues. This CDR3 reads CASRGTSGRETQYF. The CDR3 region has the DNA TGTGCCAGTAGAGGGACTAGCGGGCGAGAGACCCAGTACTTC.

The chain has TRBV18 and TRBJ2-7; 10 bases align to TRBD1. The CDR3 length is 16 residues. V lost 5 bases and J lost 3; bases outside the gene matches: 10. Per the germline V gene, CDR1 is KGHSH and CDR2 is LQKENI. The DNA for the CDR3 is TGTGCCAGCTCAGGGGGTTCCGGGACAGGGGACTACGAGCAGTACTTC. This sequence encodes CASSGGSGTGDYEQYF.

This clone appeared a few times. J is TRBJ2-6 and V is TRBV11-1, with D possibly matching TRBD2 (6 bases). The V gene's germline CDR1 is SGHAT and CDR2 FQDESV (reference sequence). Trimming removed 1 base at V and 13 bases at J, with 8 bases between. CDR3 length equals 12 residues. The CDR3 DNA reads TGTGCCAGCAGCTTAGGCGGGAAAGTCCTGACTTTC. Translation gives CASSLGGKVLTF.

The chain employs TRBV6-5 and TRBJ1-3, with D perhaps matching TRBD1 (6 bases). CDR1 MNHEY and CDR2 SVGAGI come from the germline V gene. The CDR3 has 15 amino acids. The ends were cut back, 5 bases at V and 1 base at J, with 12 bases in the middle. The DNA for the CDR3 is TGTGCCAGCAGTATCCACAGGGAGTCTGGAAACACCATATATTTT. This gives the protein CASSIHRESGNTIYF.

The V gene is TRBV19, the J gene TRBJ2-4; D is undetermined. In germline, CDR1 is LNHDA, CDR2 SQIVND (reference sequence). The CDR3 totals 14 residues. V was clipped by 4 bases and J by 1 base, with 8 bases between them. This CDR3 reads CASSNPGAKNIQYF. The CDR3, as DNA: TGTGCCAGTAGTAACCCCGGGGCCAAAAACATTCAGTACTTC.

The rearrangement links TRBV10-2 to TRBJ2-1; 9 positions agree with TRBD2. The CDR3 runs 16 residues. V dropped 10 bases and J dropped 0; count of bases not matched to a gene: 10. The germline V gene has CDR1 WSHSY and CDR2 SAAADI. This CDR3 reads CATSLGGGGSYNEQFF. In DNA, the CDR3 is TGCGCCACATCCTTGGGCGGGGGGGGCTCCTACAATGAGCAGTTCTTC.

This CDR3 is CASSVAGTGVQETQYF. In DNA, the CDR3 is TGTGCCAGCAGTGTTGCCGGGACAGGGGTTCAAGAGACCCAGTACTTC. The rearrangement uses TRBV25-1 and TRBJ2-5; TRBD1 matches 10 bases. The CDR3 sequence is 16 residues long. After removal of 4 bases from V and 2 bases from J, the junction contained 7 bases not matched to a gene. CDR1 and CDR2 from the germline V gene are MGHDK and SYGVNS. The full variable domain, completed using reference TRBV25-1 and TRBJ2-5, is EADIYQTPRYLVIGTGKKITLECSQTMGHDKMYWYQQDPGMELHLIHYSYGVNSTEKGDLSSESTVSRIRTEHFPLTLESARPSHTSQYLCASSVAGTGVQETQYFGPGTRLLVL.

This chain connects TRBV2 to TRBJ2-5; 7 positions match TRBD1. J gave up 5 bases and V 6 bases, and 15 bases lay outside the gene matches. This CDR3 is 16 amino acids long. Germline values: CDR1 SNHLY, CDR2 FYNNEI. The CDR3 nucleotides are TGTGCCAGCAGCCTCAGCCCCTTTACAGGGGTGGAGACCCAGTACTTC. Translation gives CASSLSPFTGVETQYF.

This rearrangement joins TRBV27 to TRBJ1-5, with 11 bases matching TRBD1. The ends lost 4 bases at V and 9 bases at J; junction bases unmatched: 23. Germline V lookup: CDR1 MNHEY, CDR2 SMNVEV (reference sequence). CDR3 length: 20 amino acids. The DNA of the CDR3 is TGTGCCAGCAGTTCCAGGAGGTTAGTAGGACAGGGGGCATCGTGGGGGCCCCAGCATTTT. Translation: CASSSRRLVGQGASWGPQHF.

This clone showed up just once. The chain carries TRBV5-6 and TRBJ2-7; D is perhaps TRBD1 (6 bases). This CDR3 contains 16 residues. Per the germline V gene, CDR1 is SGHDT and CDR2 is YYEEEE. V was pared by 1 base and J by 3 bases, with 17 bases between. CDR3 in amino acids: CASSLTPRTANYEQYF. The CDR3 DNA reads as TGTGCCAGCAGCTTGACCCCCCGGACAGCCAACTACGAGCAGTACTTC.

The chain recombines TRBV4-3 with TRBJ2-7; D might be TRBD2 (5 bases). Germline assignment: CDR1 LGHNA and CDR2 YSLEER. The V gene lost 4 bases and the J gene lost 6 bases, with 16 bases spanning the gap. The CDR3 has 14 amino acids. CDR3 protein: CASSPGRRGAEQYF. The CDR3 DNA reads TGCGCCAGCAGCCCAGGCCGCCGGGGAGCCGAGCAGTACTTC.

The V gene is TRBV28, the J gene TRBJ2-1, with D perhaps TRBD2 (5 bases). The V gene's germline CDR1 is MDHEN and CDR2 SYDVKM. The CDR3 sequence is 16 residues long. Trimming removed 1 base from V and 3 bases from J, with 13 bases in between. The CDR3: CASSLSQVGSYNEQFF. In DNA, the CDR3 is TGTGCCAGCAGTTTATCCCAGGTTGGGAGCTACAATGAGCAGTTCTTC.

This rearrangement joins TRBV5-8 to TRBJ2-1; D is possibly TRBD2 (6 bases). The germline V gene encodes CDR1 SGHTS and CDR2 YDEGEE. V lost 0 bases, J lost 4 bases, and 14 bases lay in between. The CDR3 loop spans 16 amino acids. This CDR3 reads CASSLGIGGKYNEQFF. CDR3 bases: TGTGCCAGCAGCTTGGGCATTGGCGGGAAATACAATGAGCAGTTCTTC.

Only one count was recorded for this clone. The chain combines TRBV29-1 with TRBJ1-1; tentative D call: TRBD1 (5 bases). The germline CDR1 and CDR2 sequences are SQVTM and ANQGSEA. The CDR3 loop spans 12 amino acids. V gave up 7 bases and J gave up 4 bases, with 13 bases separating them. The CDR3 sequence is CSAVGGRTEAFF. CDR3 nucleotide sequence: TGCAGCGCAGTCGGGGGTCGCACTGAAGCTTTCTTT.